This T cell receptor beta chain was sequenced for a study of monozygotic twins with inflammatory bowel disease. Study findings and constraints: Immunosuppressive treatments were not uniform, and this may have added variability to patient repertoires. Compared with healthy co-twins, IBD patients showed reduced TCRbeta repertoire diversity by inverse Simpson.

This CDR3 is built from 14 residues. CDR1 and CDR2 (germline): SNHLY, FYNNEI. On this clonotype: What it recognizes is unknown.

For each CDR3 protein, TCRdb gives one entry from its re-call of the 5' RACE reads, without DNA. The sample's table shows about 380,000 distinct CDR3 sequences. Input material: blood. This chain connects TRBV2 to TRBJ2-1; TCRdb picks TRBD2, but there is no DNA to check that call. This TCR derives from a human donor with ulcerative colitis or Crohn's disease, or a healthy co-twin of an affected twin (not recorded which). The chain's CDR3 is CASRRLAAYNEQFF.